The present T cell receptor beta chain was sequenced within a study of beta chain features in type 1 diabetes. Whole-study results and caveats: Highly expressing activated T cells could be over-counted with a cDNA template. TCRB CDR3 length was moderately but significantly reduced in all four CD4+ subsets of Type 1 diabetes patients.

Since all of the isolated RNA was reverse transcribed, expressed TCRB transcripts were what got sequenced. The assay was immunoSEQ multiplex PCR, and TCRdb's table has in-frame clones only and misses some. The sample comprises about 240,000 clones, about 15% of which are singletons, and just under 0.02% rests with the top ten. By way of CD45RO/CCR7/CD25/CD127/CD95/CD27, the CD4+ regulatory, stem cell-like memory, central memory and naive cells were sorted. In germline, CDR1 is LNHNV, CDR2 YYDKDF (reference sequence). With 9 bases removed from V and 5 bases from J, the gap between germline ends came to 19 bases. This CDR3 comprises 14 residues. Details on this clone: What it recognizes is unknown.

The sequence was collected from a man aged 30 to 39 with type 1 diabetes. The V and J genes are TRBV15 and TRBJ1-1, with a weak D call TRBD1 (6 bases). Input material: naive CD4+ T cells from blood. DNA for the CDR3: TGTGCCACGACAGGAGAGTGGAGTAGGACTGAAGCTTTCTTT. This codes for CATTGEWSRTEAFF.